Sequencing of this TCR beta chain was carried out in a study of metastatic and nonmetastatic thyroid tumors. About the research overall: Samples came from malignant and benign thyroid patients, and repertoires were compared across blood and tumor or nodule tissue. Study findings and constraints: A significant increase in TCR beta diversity was reportedly seen in malignant thyroid tumors relative to benign nodules, in blood and tumor.

TCRdb re-analyzed the PCR reads through MiXCR. The sample holds approximately 22,000 clones; around 16% are singletons and the top ten take roughly a tenth. The J segment lost 3 bases and the V segment lost 8 bases, leaving 12 bases of the junction unmatched. Germline lookup yields CDR1 KGHSH and CDR2 LQKENI. CDR3 length: 16 residues. The entire patient cohort was treatment-naive prior to thyroid surgery. In regard to this clone: Its antigen is unknown. One base away lies a much larger clone, so this may be a sequencing read error.

The source of this sequence is a female donor with papillary thyroid cancer or a benign thyroid nodule (not recorded which). Some clones in this sample may be carry-over from other donors' samples. The chain couples TRBV18 to TRBJ2-1; 8 nucleotides agree with TRBD2. Sequences were obtained from tumor tissue. The CDR3 protein is CASPLTSGGSYNEQFF. Here the CDR3 DNA reads TGTGCCAGCCCACTTACTAGCGGAGGGAGCTACAATGAGCAGTTCTTC.